The clone carrying this TCR beta chain was counted only a few times. This sample is part of a study of blood T cell repertoires in COVID-19. Study summary: Samples representing acute and convalescent COVID-19 were sourced from the United States, Italy and Spain. T cells, B-cell-depleted T cells, or PBMCs supplied cDNA or gDNA.

Clones were sequenced by immunoSEQ multiplex PCR, and TCRdb holds only the in-frame ones, with some missing. This repertoire shows about 410,000 clones, roughly 86% found once; its top ten account for 1.5% to 2%. Recovered participants had two consecutive negative NP/OP PCR tests, healthcare professional clearance, or symptom resolution. Between the trimmed V and J ends, which lost 2 bases and 5 bases, there was a span of 18 bases. The germline CDR1 and CDR2 sequences are MNHEY and SVGEGT. The CDR3 is 16 amino acids. The chain joins TRBV6-2 or TRBV6-3 to TRBJ1-2; D is unclear. This TCR derives from a woman aged 25 to 39 who had recovered from COVID-19. Sequenced: PBMCs or T cells enriched from blood (not recorded which). DNA of the CDR3: TGTGCCAGCAGTTACGGGTACTTGATGGAGAAATATGGCTACACCTTC. This sequence encodes CASSYGYLMEKYGYTF.